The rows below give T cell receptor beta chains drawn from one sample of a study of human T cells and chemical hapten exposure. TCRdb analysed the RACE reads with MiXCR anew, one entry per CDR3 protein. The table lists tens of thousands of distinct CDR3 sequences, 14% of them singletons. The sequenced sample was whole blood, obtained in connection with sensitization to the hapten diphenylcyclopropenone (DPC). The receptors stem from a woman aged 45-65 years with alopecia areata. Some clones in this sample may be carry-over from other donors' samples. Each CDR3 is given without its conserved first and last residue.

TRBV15	ATSSGPLPNQPQH
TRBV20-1	SARPRDGTRTTEAF
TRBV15	ATSTDAKNIQY
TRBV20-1	SARVGIAGAGEQF
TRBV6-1	ASSDLITQY
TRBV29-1	SVEVSGSSYEQY
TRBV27	ASSFSQGGYEQY
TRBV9	ASSVVDHTDTQY
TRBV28	ATKGSNYGYT
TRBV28	ASSFLGGSYEQY
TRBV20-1	SASRPSGTKETQY
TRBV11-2	ASSSLAGGKAYEQY
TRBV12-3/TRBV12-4	ASRGSQGTNYGYT
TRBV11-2	ASSLFPGLAGRTDTQY
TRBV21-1	ASSLAGGLYNEQF
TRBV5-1	ASSLGQSRDIQY
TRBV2	ASSANGGGINEQY
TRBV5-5	ASSLDLHETYNEQF
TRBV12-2	ASRSTRRINQPQH
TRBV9	ASSVASRVTGELF
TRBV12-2	ASRLGGTGLYNEQF
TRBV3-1	ASSQDRTVPGPQH
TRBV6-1	ASDSRLAGSEQF
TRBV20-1	SARGTGHTEAF
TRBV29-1	SVDLYGGNTIY
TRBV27	ASSRGTGINSYT
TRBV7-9	ASSSRVSGTGSTDTQY
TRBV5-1	ASSLLGSNTEAF
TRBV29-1	SVLGKVNYEQY
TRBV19	ASSVTSGSSADTQY
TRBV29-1	SVENQTRGGNIQY
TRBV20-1	SARVAGGPDTQY
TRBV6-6	ASSVGGAYNQPQH
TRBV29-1	SNRLAGEETQY
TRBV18	ASSPNLDQPQH
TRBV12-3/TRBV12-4	ASSPGRLPVYEQY
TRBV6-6	ASSYLNRGVLTSTEAF
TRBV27	ASSLSETMAGYT
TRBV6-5	ASSRRGPLNTGELF
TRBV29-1	SSPHGTYGYT
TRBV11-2	ASSSGSGREDEQY
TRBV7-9	ASSLVRPNSNQPQH
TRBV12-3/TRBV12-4	ASSLTGFGETQY
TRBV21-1	ASSNLKRGYSYEQY
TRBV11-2	ASRRLAGGFDEQF
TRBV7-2	ASSLALASGNNEQF
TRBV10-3	AISGGSGQETQY
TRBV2	ASLRELSSEQY
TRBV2	ASSAGQGAGTGELF
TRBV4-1	ASSQDFFTTNQETQY
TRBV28	ASSYASGRANEQF
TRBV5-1	ASSSGQTLYGYT